The 12 T cell receptor beta chains reported below all come from one sample, sequenced in a study of Ad26.COV2.S vaccination and SARS-CoV-2 variants. Clones were sequenced by immunoSEQ multiplex PCR, and TCRdb holds only the in-frame ones, with some missing. The table lists more than 150,000 clones, 70% to 90% of them singletons, with under 7.5% in the top ten. Sample: peripheral blood, taken after recovery from COVID-19. The receptors derive from a human donor who had recovered from COVID-19.

The V gene is TRBV18, the J gene TRBJ1-1; perhaps TRBD1 as D (6 bases). The CDR3 sequence is 16 residues long. Per the germline V gene, CDR1 is KGHSH and CDR2 is LQKENI. V lost 0 bases and J lost 10, with 21 bases in between. CDR3 region: CASSPPYGTAGGGAFF. CDR3 nucleotide sequence: TGTGCCAGCTCACCACCTTATGGGACGGCGGGAGGGGGAGCTTTCTTT.

The CDR3 protein is CATSDPARGTGYGETQYF. The CDR3 nucleotides read TGTGCCACCAGTGATCCAGCGAGGGGGACAGGGTATGGCGAGACCCAGTACTTC. The chain combines TRBV24-1 with TRBJ2-5; 9 bases map to TRBD1. The V gene's germline CDR1 is KGHDR and CDR2 SFDVKD. There are 18 residues in the CDR3. J lost 5 bases, V lost 3 bases, and 15 bases had no gene match.

The sample holds one count of this clone. The DNA of the CDR3 is TGTGCCAGCAGTTGGACGGCAACTAATGAAAAACTGTTTTTT. Translated: CASSWTATNEKLFF. The chain links TRBV27 to TRBJ1-4; unclear D gene. CDR1 and CDR2 from the germline V gene are MNHEY and SMNVEV (reference sequence). This CDR3 comprises 14 residues. Trimming took 4 bases from V and 0 from J, leaving 6 bases between them.

The J gene is TRBJ2-6, the V gene TRBV6-5, with D perhaps being TRBD1 or TRBD2 (5 bases each). From germline, CDR1 is MNHEY and CDR2 SVGAGI. V dropped 9 bases and J dropped 2 bases, with 11 bases sitting between them. CDR3 length equals 14 residues. CDR3 bases: TGTGCCAGTCTCCGGGACGCTGGGGCCAACGTCCTGACTTTC. It encodes CASLRDAGANVLTF.

Concerning this clone itself: Other nucleotide sequences from this sample produce the same CDR3. CDR3 coding DNA: TGCAGTGCTAGTAGCGGCTACAATGAGCAGTTCTTC. This codes for CSASSGYNEQFF. This chain uses TRBV20-1 with TRBJ2-1; tentatively, D is TRBD2 (6 bases). The CDR3 runs 12 residues. The germline gives CDR1 DFQATT, CDR2 SNEGSKA (reference sequence). Trimming pared 3 bases from V and 3 bases from J, leaving 6 bases between.

This clone was found once. The rearrangement uses TRBV13 and TRBJ1-1; perhaps TRBD1 as D (6 bases). The V end was cut by 7 bases, the J end by 4 bases, with 13 bases between. Germline lookup yields CDR1 PRHDT and CDR2 FYEKMQ (reference sequence). The CDR3 extends over 13 amino acids. CDR3 amino acids: CASTGGGGTEAFF. Here the CDR3 DNA reads TGTGCCAGCACCGGAGGGGGGGGCACTGAAGCTTTCTTT.

The genes are TRBV9 and TRBJ2-1; 13 nucleotides match TRBD2. CDR3 length: 17 amino acids. Germline V lookup: CDR1 SGDLS, CDR2 YYNGEE. Trimming removed 4 bases from V and 10 bases from J; junction bases left unmatched: 14. The chain's CDR3 is CASSPNGGGLAGREQFF. DNA for the CDR3: TGTGCCAGCAGCCCCAACGGGGGGGGACTAGCGGGAAGGGAGCAGTTCTTC.

The chain carries TRBV10-3 and TRBJ1-5; D might be TRBD1 (6 bases). Germline V gene lookup returns CDR1 ENHRY and CDR2 SYGVKD. Between the trimmed V and J ends, which lost 3 bases and 0 bases, there was a span of 15 bases. The CDR3 extends over 17 amino acids. As DNA, the CDR3 is TGTGCCATCAGTGATCCCCTGACAGGCGATAGCAATCAGCCCCAGCATTTT. Its protein is CAISDPLTGDSNQPQHF.

The chain couples TRBV6-5 to TRBJ1-4; possible D gene TRBD1, 5 bases. The V end lost 6 bases, the J end lost 10 bases, and 12 bases lay between the germline ends. The CDR3 is made up of 12 amino acids. CDR1 is MNHEY, CDR2 SVGAGI, per germline. CDR3 sequence reads: CASSQDGGKLFF. As DNA, the CDR3 is TGTGCCAGCAGCCAGGACGGGGGAAAACTGTTTTTT.

The J gene is TRBJ2-3, the V gene TRBV27; 13 bases line up with TRBD2. CDR1 and CDR2 from the germline V gene are MNHEY and SMNVEV (reference sequence). J gave up 1 base and V 4 bases, and 2 bases lay outside the gene matches. The CDR3 is 16 residues long. CDR3 sequence: CASSSGTSGGTDTQYF. CDR3 DNA: TGTGCCAGCAGTTCCGGGACTAGCGGGGGCACAGATACGCAGTATTTT.

J is TRBJ2-1 and V is TRBV3-1 (or the pseudogene TRBV3-2); 11 bases are shared with TRBD2. J lost 6 bases, V lost 4 bases, and 8 bases had no gene match. This CDR3 region has 16 residues. Germline loops: CDR1 LGHDT, CDR2 YNNKEL (reference sequence). CDR3 in amino acids: CASSPQGLAGPNEQFF. DNA of the CDR3: TGTGCCAGCAGCCCCCAAGGACTAGCGGGTCCCAATGAGCAGTTCTTC.

The V and J genes are TRBV7-9 and TRBJ1-1; no firm D call. This CDR3 is built from 15 residues. Germline values: CDR1 SEHNR, CDR2 FQNEAQ (reference sequence). Trimming stripped 4 bases from V and 1 base from J, with 13 bases between. CDR3 in amino acids: CASSSPRSGNTEAFF. The CDR3 DNA is TGTGCCAGCAGCTCGCCGCGATCAGGGAACACTGAAGCTTTCTTT.